The TCR beta chain under discussion was sequenced for a study of blood T cell repertoires in COVID-19. V was cut by 4 bases and J by 8 bases, with 11 bases left in between. Germline V gives CDR1 MDHEN, CDR2 SYDVKM. CDR3 size: 12 residues. Using immunoSEQ multiplex PCR, the repertoire was profiled, and TCRdb retains in-frame clones only, with some absent. The data hold a few hundred thousand clones, with 87% observed a single time. The sequence was collected from a woman under 30 who had recovered from COVID-19. Sequencing was performed on PBMCs or T cells enriched from blood (not recorded which). V usage is TRBV28 and J usage is TRBJ1-2, with unresolved D. CDR3 protein: CASSSQSWGYTF. CDR3 bases: TGTGCCAGCAGTTCACAGTCTTGGGGCTACACCTTC.